This TCR beta chain was found in a study of blood T cell repertoires in COVID-19. Study details: The United States, Italy and Spain supplied acute and convalescent COVID-19 samples. Sources were T cells, B-cell-depleted T cells, or PBMCs; the material itself was cDNA or gDNA.

The CDR3 consists of 16 residues. CDR1 and CDR2 (germline): MNHNS, SASEGT. The V end was cut by 4 bases, the J end by 3 bases, with 17 bases between. Original methodology: Reference gene primers were amplified, and this amplification served to estimate nucleated cell counts. Data came from immunoSEQ multiplex PCR; TCRdb stores just in-frame clones and leaves some out. The DNA gave D and trimming, while V, J and clone size come from that table. The sample lists under 150,000 clones, 81% occurring once. The receptor was derived from a middle-aged man with acute or convalescent COVID-19. The gene calls are TRBV6-1 and TRBJ2-3; D unclear. The sequenced material came from peripheral blood. The CDR3 bases are TGTGCCAGCAGTGGAAGACACCTCTCGGTGACAGATACGCAGTATTTT. This sequence encodes CASSGRHLSVTDTQYF.